What follows describes a single TCR beta chain. This clone's antigen is unknown. Sequencing was carried out with an Illumina HiSeq 2000. TCR beta cDNA libraries were made by 5'RACE template switching that added a universal primer site and unique molecular identifiers. Synthesis of cDNA was primed from the TCR beta constant segment and was followed by two consecutive PCR amplification steps. The source study handled its data this way. MIGEC was used to demultiplex reads and group the reads by UMI, and MiTCR was used to assemble and quantify clonotypes. Only TCR cDNA sequences supported by at least two reads were kept to exclude erroneous sequences. Downstream repertoire analysis used the tcR package, and clonotypes were matched across fractions by CDR3 nucleotide sequence plus V segment. VDJmatch was used to annotate antigen specificity against VDJdb, with one amino acid substitution in CDR3 allowed. TCRdb reprocessed the reads, so every CDR3 protein sequence counts as one entry and DNA is not shown. The V and J calls follow TCRdb's processing rather than the paper's. The sample table records 550,000 to 600,000 distinct CDR3 sequences. Of the sample, approximately 3.6% falls within the top ten clones.

From the cysteine up to the phenylalanine, the CDR3 has a length of 15 residues. This entry has no DNA. CDR1 SGHDT and CDR2 YYEEEE are derived from the germline V gene. This entry is derived from a study of T cells expressing NK-cell markers (dated by TCRdb to the early 2020s). Some background on the complete study: Three sorted T-cell subsets (CD3+CD56+NKG2C+, CD3+CD56+NKG2C- and CD3+CD56-NKG2C+) from several donors had their TCR beta-chain repertoires profiled. Seven of the eight sequenced donors were HCMV-seropositive and one was HCMV-seronegative. The eight sequenced donors were randomly selected healthy volunteers, three men and five women. Sequencing of the libraries produced 2 x 150 bp reads on Illumina HiSeq 2000/2500, MiSeq or NextSeq.

Overall study results and their limits: In five to seven donors, the dominant CD3+CD56+NKG2C+ clonotypes were among the top 10 CD8+ clonotypes and accounted for about 1.0-7.5% of CD8+ T cells. Whether the expanded NKG2C-expressing T cell clones were specific for HCMV antigens was left unclear. Those dominant clonotypes were again the most abundant among CD3+CD56-NKG2C+ cells in a few donors, at roughly 28.3-60.1%.

HCMV serostatus was determined by detecting HCMV-specific IgG in serum with a commercial ELISA kit. Ficoll density gradient centrifugation was used to isolate peripheral blood mononuclear cells from blood. Sequencing input: blood T cells: a sorted CD56 or NKG2C T cell subset, CD4+ or CD8+ T cells, or bulk PBMC T cells (not recorded which). The clonotype was recovered from a man aged 18-30 years in good health. Donor details come from another sample of the same person, matched by shared clones. This sequence uses TRBV5-6 and TRBJ1-1. The CDR3 region reads CASSLDPFGNTEAFF. With the portions outside the CDR3 filled from the reference TRBV5-6 and TRBJ1-1 genes, the complete variable region becomes DAGVTQSPTHLIKTRGQQVTLRCSPKSGHDTVSWYQQALGQGPQFIFQYYEEEERQRGNFPDRFSGHQFPNYSSELNVNALLLGDSALYLCASSLDPFGNTEAFFGQGTRLTVV.